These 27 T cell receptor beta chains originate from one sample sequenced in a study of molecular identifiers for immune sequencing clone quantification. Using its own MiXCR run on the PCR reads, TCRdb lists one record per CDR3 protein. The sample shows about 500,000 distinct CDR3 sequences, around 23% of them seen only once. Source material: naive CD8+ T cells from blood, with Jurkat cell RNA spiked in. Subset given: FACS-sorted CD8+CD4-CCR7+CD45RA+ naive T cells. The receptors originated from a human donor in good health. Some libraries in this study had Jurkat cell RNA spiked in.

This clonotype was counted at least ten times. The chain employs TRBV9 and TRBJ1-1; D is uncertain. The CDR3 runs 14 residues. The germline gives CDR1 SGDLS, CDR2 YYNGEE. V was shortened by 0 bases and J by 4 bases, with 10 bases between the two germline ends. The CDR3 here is CASSVALGGTEAFF. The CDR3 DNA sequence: TGTGCCAGCAGCGTAGCTTTGGGAGGCACTGAAGCTTTCTTT.

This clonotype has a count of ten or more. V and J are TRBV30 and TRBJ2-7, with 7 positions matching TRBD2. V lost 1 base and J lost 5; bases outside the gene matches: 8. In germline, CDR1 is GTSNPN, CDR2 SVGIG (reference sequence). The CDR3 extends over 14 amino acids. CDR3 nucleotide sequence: TGTGCCTGGAGTGGGTCGGGGGGTGCGAACGAGCAGTACTTC. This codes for CAWSGSGGANEQYF. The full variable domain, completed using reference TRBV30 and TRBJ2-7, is SQTIHQWPATLVQPVGSPLSLECTVEGTSNPNLYWYRQAAGRGLQLLFYSVGIGQISSEVPQNLSASRPQDRQFILSSKKLLLSDSGFYLCAWSGSGGANEQYFGPGTRLTVT.

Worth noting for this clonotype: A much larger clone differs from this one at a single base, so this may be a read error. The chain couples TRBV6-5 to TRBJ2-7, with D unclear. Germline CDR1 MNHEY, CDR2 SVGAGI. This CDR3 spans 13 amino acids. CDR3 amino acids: CASSYSRSYERYF. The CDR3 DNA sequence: TGTGCCAGCAGTTACTCGAGGAGCTACGAGCGGTACTTC.

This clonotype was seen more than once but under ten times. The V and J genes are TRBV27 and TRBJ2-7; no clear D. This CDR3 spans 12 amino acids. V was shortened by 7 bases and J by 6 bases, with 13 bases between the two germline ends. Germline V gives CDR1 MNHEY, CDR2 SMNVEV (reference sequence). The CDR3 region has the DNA TGTGCCAGCACCCTTTGGGTGGGCGAGCAGTACTTC. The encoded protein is CASTLWVGEQYF.

Written as DNA, the CDR3 is TGTGCCACCTATCGGACAGCTGACTCCTACGAGCAGTACTTC. It codes for CATYRTADSYEQYF. The rearrangement links TRBV2 to TRBJ2-7, with TRBD1 as a possible D gene (6 bases). Trimming took off 10 bases at V and 0 bases at J, with 16 bases between the two ends. Germline V gene lookup returns CDR1 SNHLY and CDR2 FYNNEI. The CDR3 has 14 residues. Based on the CDR3 plus reference TRBV2 and TRBJ2-7, the full variable domain is EPEVTQTPSHQVTQMGQEVILRCVPISNHLYFYWYRQILGQKVEFLVSFYNNEISEKSEIFDDQFSVERPDGSNFTLKIRSTKLEDSAMYFCATYRTADSYEQYFGPGTRLTVT.

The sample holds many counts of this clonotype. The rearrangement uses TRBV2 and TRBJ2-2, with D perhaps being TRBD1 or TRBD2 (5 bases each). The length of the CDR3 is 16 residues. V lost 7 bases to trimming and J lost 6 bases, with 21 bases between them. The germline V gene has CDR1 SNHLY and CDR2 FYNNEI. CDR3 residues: CASMGELGAASGELFF. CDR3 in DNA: TGTGCCAGCATGGGGGAACTAGGGGCTGCCTCCGGGGAGCTGTTTTTT.

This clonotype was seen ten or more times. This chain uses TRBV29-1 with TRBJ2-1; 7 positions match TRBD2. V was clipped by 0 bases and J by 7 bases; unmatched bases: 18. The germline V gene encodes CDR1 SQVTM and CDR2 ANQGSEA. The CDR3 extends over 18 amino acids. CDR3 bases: TGCAGCGTTGAAGATGCACCATCCGCGGGGGAGAAGATTAATGAGCAGTTCTTC. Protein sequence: CSVEDAPSAGEKINEQFF.

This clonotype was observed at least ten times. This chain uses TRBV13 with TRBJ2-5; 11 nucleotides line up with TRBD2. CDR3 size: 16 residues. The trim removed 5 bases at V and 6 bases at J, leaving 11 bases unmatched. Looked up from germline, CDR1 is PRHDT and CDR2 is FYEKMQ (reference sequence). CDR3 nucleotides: TGTGCCAGCAGCGCCCCTTCTAGCGGGAGGATGCAGACCCAGTACTTC. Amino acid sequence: CASSAPSSGRMQTQYF.

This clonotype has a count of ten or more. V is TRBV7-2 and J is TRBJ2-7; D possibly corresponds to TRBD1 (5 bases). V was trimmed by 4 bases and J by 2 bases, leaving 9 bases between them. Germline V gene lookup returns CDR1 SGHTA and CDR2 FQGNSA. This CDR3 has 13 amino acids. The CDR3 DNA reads TGTGCCAGCAGCTATGACAGTACCTACGAGCAGTACTTC. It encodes CASSYDSTYEQYF.

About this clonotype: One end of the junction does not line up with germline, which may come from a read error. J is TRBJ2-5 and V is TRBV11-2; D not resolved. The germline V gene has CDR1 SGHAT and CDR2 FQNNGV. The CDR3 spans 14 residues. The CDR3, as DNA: TGTGCCAGCAGCACACAGCCGGGCGCGGAGACCCAGTGCTTC. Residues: CASSTQPGAETQCF.

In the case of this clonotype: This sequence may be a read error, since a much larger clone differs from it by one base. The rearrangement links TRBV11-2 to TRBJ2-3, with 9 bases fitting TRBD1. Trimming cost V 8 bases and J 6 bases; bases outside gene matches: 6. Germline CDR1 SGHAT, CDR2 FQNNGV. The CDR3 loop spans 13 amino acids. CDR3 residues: CASAGQGMDTQYF. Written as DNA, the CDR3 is TGTGCCAGCGCGGGACAGGGCATGGATACGCAGTATTTT.

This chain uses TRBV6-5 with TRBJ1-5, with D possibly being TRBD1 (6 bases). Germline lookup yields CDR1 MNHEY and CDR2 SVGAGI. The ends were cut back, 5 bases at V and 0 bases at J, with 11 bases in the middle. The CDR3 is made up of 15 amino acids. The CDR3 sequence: CASSPQGPSNQPQHF. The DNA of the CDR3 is TGTGCCAGCAGTCCACAGGGACCTAGCAATCAGCCCCAGCATTTT.

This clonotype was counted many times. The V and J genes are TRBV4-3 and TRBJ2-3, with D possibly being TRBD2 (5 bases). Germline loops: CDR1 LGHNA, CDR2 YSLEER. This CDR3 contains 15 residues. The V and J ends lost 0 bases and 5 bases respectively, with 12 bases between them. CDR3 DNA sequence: TGCGCCAGCAGCCAAGAAGGTAGAGGGAGAGATACGCAGTATTTT. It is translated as CASSQEGRGRDTQYF.

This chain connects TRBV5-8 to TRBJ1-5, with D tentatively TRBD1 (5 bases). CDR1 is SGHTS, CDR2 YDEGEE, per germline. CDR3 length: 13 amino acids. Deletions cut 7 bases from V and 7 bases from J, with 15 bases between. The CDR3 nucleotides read TGTGCCAGCGGCCTCCGTAGGGGCCAGCCCCAGCATTTT. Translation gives CASGLRRGQPQHF.

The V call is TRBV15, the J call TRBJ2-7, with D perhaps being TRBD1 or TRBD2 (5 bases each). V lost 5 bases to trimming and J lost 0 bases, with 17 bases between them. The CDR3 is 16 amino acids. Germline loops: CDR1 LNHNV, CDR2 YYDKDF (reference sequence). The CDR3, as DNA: TGTGCCACCAGCCCATTCCCGGGACCCAGCTCCTACGAGCAGTACTTC. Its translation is CATSPFPGPSSYEQYF.

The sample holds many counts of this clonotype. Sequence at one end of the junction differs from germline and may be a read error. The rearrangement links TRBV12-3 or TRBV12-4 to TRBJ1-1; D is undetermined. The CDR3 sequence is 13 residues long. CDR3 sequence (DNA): TGCGCCAGCAGCTTGGGAGGCAACACTGAAGCTTTCTTT. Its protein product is CASSLGGNTEAFF.

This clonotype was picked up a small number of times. CDR3 in amino acids: CASSFRTGGINEKLFF. DNA of the CDR3: TGTGCCAGCAGTTTTCGCACAGGGGGTATTAATGAAAAACTGTTTTTT. The rearrangement joins TRBV28 to TRBJ1-4; 8 bases agree with TRBD1. CDR1 is MDHEN and CDR2 is SYDVKM in the germline V gene. Trimming took 3 bases from V and 4 from J; bases not matched to a gene: 7. This CDR3 is 16 amino acids long.

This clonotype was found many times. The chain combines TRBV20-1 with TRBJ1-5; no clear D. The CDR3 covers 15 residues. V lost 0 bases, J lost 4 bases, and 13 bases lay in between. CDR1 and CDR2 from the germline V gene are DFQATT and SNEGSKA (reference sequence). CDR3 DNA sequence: TGCAGTGCTAGAGATGAGGGCCTGGGGAATCAGCCCCAGCATTTT. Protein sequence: CSARDEGLGNQPQHF.

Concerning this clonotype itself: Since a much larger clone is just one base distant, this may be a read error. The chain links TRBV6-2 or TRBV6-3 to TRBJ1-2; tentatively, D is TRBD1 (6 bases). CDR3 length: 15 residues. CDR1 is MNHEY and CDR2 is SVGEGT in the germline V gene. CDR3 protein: CASRHRDTSIAGYPF. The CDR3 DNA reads TGTGCCAGCAGACACCGGGACACCTCTATCGCTGGCTACCCCTTC.

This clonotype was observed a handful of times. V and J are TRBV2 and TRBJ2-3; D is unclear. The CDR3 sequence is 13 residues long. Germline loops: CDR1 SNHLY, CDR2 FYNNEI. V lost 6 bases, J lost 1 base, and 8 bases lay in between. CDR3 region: CASREPGTDTQYF. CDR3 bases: TGTGCCAGCAGAGAGCCAGGCACAGATACGCAGTATTTT. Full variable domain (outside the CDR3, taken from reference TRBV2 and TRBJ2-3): EPEVTQTPSHQVTQMGQEVILRCVPISNHLYFYWYRQILGQKVEFLVSFYNNEISEKSEIFDDQFSVERPDGSNFTLKIRSTKLEDSAMYFCASREPGTDTQYFGPGTRLTVL.

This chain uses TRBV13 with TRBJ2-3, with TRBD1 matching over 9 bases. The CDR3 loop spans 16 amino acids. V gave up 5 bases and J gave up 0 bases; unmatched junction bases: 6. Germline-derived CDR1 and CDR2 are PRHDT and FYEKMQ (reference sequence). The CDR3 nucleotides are TGTGCCAGCAGCCCCAGGACAGGGGAGAGCACAGATACGCAGTATTTT. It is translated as CASSPRTGESTDTQYF.

In DNA, the CDR3 is TGTGCCAGCAGGACTTCCGGGACAGGGAATGAAAAACTGTTTTTT. It yields the protein CASRTSGTGNEKLFF. The chain has TRBV27 and TRBJ1-4; 9 positions match TRBD1. Per germline, CDR1 MNHEY and CDR2 SMNVEV (reference sequence). This CDR3 has 15 residues. The V segment lost 6 bases and the J segment 5 bases; nucleotides outside the gene matches: 7.

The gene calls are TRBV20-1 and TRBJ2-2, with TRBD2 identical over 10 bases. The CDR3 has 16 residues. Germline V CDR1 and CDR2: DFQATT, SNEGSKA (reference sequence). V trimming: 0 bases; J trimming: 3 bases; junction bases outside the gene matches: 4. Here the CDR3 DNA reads TGCAGTGCTAGAGAGTTAGCGGGGGGACACACCGGGGAGCTGTTTTTT. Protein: CSARELAGGHTGELFF.

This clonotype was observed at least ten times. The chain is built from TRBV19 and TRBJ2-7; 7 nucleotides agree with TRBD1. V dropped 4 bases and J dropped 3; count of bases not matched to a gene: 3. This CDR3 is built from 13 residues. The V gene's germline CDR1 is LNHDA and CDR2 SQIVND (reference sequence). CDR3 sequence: CASSTRQGYEQYF. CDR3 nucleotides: TGTGCCAGTAGTACCCGACAGGGCTACGAGCAGTACTTC. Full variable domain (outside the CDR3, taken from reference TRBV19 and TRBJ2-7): DGGITQSPKYLFRKEGQNVTLSCEQNLNHDAMYWYRQDPGQGLRLIYYSQIVNDFQKGDIAEGYSVSREKKESFPLTVTSAQKNPTAFYLCASSTRQGYEQYFGPGTRLTVT.

The DNA for the CDR3 is TGCGCCAGCAGCCAAGATTGGGGGCGTACCGGGGAGCTGTTTTTT. Residues: CASSQDWGRTGELFF. The V call is TRBV4-3, the J call TRBJ2-2; perhaps TRBD1 as D (6 bases). The V gene's germline CDR1 is LGHNA and CDR2 YSLEER. The CDR3 is 15 amino acids. Trimming cost V 0 bases and J 5 bases, with 10 bases left between them.

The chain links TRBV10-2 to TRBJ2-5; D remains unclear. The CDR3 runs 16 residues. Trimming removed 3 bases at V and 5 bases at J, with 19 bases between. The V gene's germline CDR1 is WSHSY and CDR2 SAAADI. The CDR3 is CASSDAQRLRRETQYF. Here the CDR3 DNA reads TGCGCCAGCAGTGACGCCCAGCGCCTAAGGCGGGAGACCCAGTACTTC.

CDR3 loop: CASSIYGQGVQPQHF. The CDR3 DNA sequence: TGTGCCAGTAGTATCTATGGACAGGGGGTTCAGCCCCAGCATTTT. The chain joins TRBV19 to TRBJ1-5, with 10 bases fitting TRBD1. After removal of 3 bases from V and 6 bases from J, the junction contained 5 bases not matched to a gene. The CDR3 runs 15 residues. From germline, CDR1 is LNHDA and CDR2 SQIVND (reference sequence).